The 13 T cell receptor beta chains presented below share a single source sample, sequenced in a study of cytomegalovirus exposure and HLA in healthy donors (dated by TCRdb to 2015 to 2018). Library preparation was by the immunoSEQ multiplex PCR assay. The multiplex PCR relied on a mix of 60 forward primers for TCR Vbeta segments and 13 reverse primers for TCR Jbeta segments. Held by TCRdb, this immuneACCESS table contains in-frame sequences only and omits some clones. Under half of the omission traces to an unresolved V gene where checked; the cause of the rest is unknown. This sample is represented by just over 65,000 clones; more than 80% of them were singletons. The ten largest clones add up to 6.5% of the sample. Sequences were obtained from PBMCs. The receptors derive from a human donor in good health.

This clone was found a few times. V usage is TRBV5-1 and J usage is TRBJ1-4, with 9 bases identical to TRBD1. In germline, CDR1 is SGHRS, CDR2 YFSETQ. This CDR3 contains 16 residues. V lost 3 bases to trimming and J lost 5 bases; unmatched junction nucleotides: 8. CDR3 sequence: CASSSGQGTSNEKLFF. CDR3 in DNA: TGCGCCAGCAGCTCAGGACAGGGGACGTCGAATGAAAAACTGTTTTTT.

The chain uses TRBV6-1 and TRBJ2-3; TRBD2 agrees at 11 bases. The germline V gene has CDR1 MNHNS and CDR2 SASEGT. Unmatched junction bases numbered 6, after V lost 8 bases and J lost 5 bases. The CDR3 consists of 14 residues. The CDR3 nucleotides are TGTGCCAGCCGTCTAGCGGGGGGTATAGATACGCAGTATTTT. This gives the protein CASRLAGGIDTQYF.

This chain joins TRBV10-3 and TRBJ2-2; D is possibly TRBD2 (6 bases). Per the germline V gene, CDR1 is ENHRY and CDR2 is SYGVKD. This CDR3 has 15 amino acids. Trimming took 6 bases from V and 0 from J, leaving 11 bases between them. CDR3 coding DNA: TGTGCCATCAGGGCGGGGACGCCGAACACCGGGGAGCTGTTTTTT. It translates to CAIRAGTPNTGELFF.

The V and J genes are TRBV11-2 and TRBJ2-2; 8 positions agree with TRBD1. CDR1 SGHAT and CDR2 FQNNGV come from the germline V gene. V dropped 5 bases and J dropped 7; count of bases not matched to a gene: 3. The CDR3 has 13 amino acids. Here the CDR3 DNA reads TGTGCCAGCAGCGAAGGACAGGGCGGGGAGCTGTTTTTT. Translated, it gives CASSEGQGGELFF. Full variable domain (remainder filled in from reference TRBV11-2 and TRBJ2-2): EAGVAQSPRYKIIEKRQSVAFWCNPISGHATLYWYQQILGQGPKLLIQFQNNGVVDDSQLPKDRFSAERLKGVDSTLKIQPAKLEDSAVYLCASSEGQGGELFFGEGSRLTVL.

This clone occurred once. The chain couples TRBV9 to TRBJ2-1; 11 bases are shared with TRBD2. This CDR3 region has 15 residues. CDR1 is SGDLS, CDR2 YYNGEE, per germline. The ends lost 4 bases at V and 8 bases at J; junction bases unmatched: 8. In DNA, the CDR3 is TGTGCCAGCAGCCCACTAGCGGGGGTGGAGTATGAGCAGTTCTTC. It yields the protein CASSPLAGVEYEQFF.

The chain combines TRBV9 with TRBJ2-7; 8 bases map to TRBD1. Germline values: CDR1 SGDLS, CDR2 YYNGEE. Losses at the gene ends were 0 bases for V and 2 bases for J; bases not matched to a gene: 4. CDR3 length: 15 residues. Here the CDR3 DNA reads TGTGCCAGCAGCGTAGATTGGGACAGGACCTACGAGCAGTACTTC. This encodes CASSVDWDRTYEQYF.

The J gene is TRBJ2-5, the V gene TRBV6-1; maybe TRBD1 (5 bases). The CDR3 spans 14 residues. In germline, CDR1 is MNHNS, CDR2 SASEGT. Trimming took 3 bases from V and 3 from J, leaving 11 bases between them. The CDR3, as DNA: TGTGCCAGCAGTGATCCGGGCAGGGAAGAGACCCAGTACTTC. Amino acid sequence: CASSDPGREETQYF.

The rearrangement joins TRBV28 to TRBJ1-5; D gene ambiguous. This CDR3 region has 13 residues. The germline V and J ends were trimmed by 6 bases and 3 bases, with 9 bases remaining between them. The germline V gene encodes CDR1 MDHEN and CDR2 SYDVKM. The CDR3 DNA follows: TGTGCCAGCAGAGCAGGCCCCAATCAGCCCCAGCATTTT. Encoded protein: CASRAGPNQPQHF.

The V call is TRBV6-4, the J call TRBJ1-1; D not resolved. Germline assignment: CDR1 MRHNA and CDR2 SNTAGT. V was clipped by 6 bases and J by 5 bases, with 19 bases between them. This CDR3 comprises 15 residues. CDR3 region: CASSALGVGSTEAFF. DNA for the CDR3: TGTGCCAGCAGCGCCCTCGGAGTGGGGAGTACTGAAGCTTTCTTT.

In this sample, this clone turned up a few times. The chain joins TRBV9 to TRBJ2-2; 10 positions match TRBD2. The germline V gene has CDR1 SGDLS and CDR2 YYNGEE. The length of the CDR3 is 15 residues. V trimming: 4 bases; J trimming: 6 bases; junction bases outside the gene matches: 6. This CDR3 reads CASSSSGGAAGELFF. DNA for the CDR3: TGTGCCAGCAGCTCAAGCGGGGGGGCCGCCGGGGAGCTGTTTTTT.

The chain joins TRBV6-1 to TRBJ2-7; D call uncertain. Germline assignment: CDR1 MNHNS and CDR2 SASEGT. This CDR3 is 14 amino acids long. V shed 1 base and J shed 0 bases, with 7 bases lying between them. CDR3 coding DNA: TGTGCCAGCAGTGAAGGCCCTAGCTCCTACGAGCAGTACTTC. Translated, it gives CASSEGPSSYEQYF.

This clone was found a few times. The rearrangement links TRBV28 to TRBJ1-5, with 10 bases fitting TRBD1. With V trimmed by 6 bases and J by 7 bases, 6 bases remained unmatched. Germline V gene lookup returns CDR1 MDHEN and CDR2 SYDVKM. This CDR3 has 14 residues. CDR3 in DNA: TGTGCCAGCAGCCTGGACAGGGGGGGACAGCCCCAGCATTTT. Residues: CASSLDRGGQPQHF.

This clone was seen more than once but under ten times. The V gene is TRBV7-6, the J gene TRBJ1-6, with TRBD1 identical over 7 bases. Germline-derived CDR1 and CDR2 are SGHVS and FNYEAQ. The CDR3 is 17 residues long. The V and J ends lost 2 bases and 7 bases, in that order; junction bases with no gene match: 11. The CDR3 region has the DNA TGTGCCAGCAGCTTACAAGGGCAGACAGGGCGGAATTCACCCCTCCACTTT. Its translation is CASSLQGQTGRNSPLHF.